This TCR beta chain is from a study of T cell clonotyping in hematopoietic cell transplantation. TCRdb's table, derived via immunoSEQ multiplex PCR, lists solely in-frame clones and lacks some. Of 15,000 or so clones listed, 70% to 85% are singletons. V lost 7 bases to trimming and J lost 5 bases; unmatched junction nucleotides: 7. Germline V gene sequence: CDR1 SNHLY, CDR2 FYNNEI. This CDR3 has 14 amino acids. This clonotype was sampled from a female patient in her forties or fifties who had an allogeneic stem cell transplant from a related donor, so T cells may come from the graft donor. Some clones in this sample may be carry-over from other donors' samples. The sequencing used PBMCs, collected 100 days after allogeneic stem cell transplant. The chain couples TRBV2 to TRBJ1-5; 8 bases align to TRBD1. In DNA form, the CDR3 reads TGTGCCAGCACCGAACAGGGGGGGGATCAGCCCCAGCATTTT. Protein product: CASTEQGGDQPQHF. The full variable domain, its missing parts supplied by reference TRBV2 and TRBJ1-5, is EPEVTQTPSHQVTQMGQEVILRCVPISNHLYFYWYRQILGQKVEFLVSFYNNEISEKSEIFDDQFSVERPDGSNFTLKIRSTKLEDSAMYFCASTEQGGDQPQHFGDGTRLSIL.